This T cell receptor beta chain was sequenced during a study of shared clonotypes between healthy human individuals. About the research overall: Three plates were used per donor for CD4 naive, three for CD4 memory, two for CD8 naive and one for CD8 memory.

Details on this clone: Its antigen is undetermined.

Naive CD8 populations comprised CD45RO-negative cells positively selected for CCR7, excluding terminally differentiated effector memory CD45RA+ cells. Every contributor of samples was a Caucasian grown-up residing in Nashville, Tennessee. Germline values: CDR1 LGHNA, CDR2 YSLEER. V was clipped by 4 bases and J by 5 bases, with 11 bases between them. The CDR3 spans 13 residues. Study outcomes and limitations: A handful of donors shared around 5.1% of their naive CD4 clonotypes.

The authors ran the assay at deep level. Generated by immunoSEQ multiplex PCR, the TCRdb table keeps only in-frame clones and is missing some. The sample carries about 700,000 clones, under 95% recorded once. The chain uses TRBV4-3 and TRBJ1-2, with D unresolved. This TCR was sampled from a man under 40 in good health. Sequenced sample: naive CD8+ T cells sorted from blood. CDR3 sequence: CASSPASEYGYTF. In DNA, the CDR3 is TGCGCCAGCAGCCCGGCCTCCGAGTATGGCTACACCTTC.